This T cell receptor (beta chain) was identified in a study of T cells in Graves' hyperthyroidism and ophthalmopathy. Study observations and caveats: The model identified upcoming ophthalmopathy a median approximately six months ahead of onset.

Authors of the study amplified TCR beta CDR3 regions from RNA transcripts. During a first-round RT-PCR of the TCR CDR3, the HTBI primer set was used. TCRdb called the multiplex PCR reads again in MiXCR, with one record for every CDR3 protein. In the table there are about 200,000 distinct CDR3 sequences, roughly 17% of which are singletons. Patients counted as stable if ophthalmopathy did not develop within 18 months. This clonotype was detected ten times or more. The antigen remains undetermined. With V trimmed by 5 bases and J by 5 bases, 4 bases remained unmatched. The CDR3 totals 14 residues. Material: blood. The sequence came from a woman in her forties or fifties with Graves' hyperthyroidism. This chain connects TRBV12-3 or TRBV12-4 to TRBJ2-2; 8 nucleotides match TRBD1. The CDR3 nucleotides read TGTGCCAGCAGTGATACAGGGGGTACCGGGGAGCTGTTTTTT. This gives the protein CASSDTGGTGELFF.